Shown below are 9 T cell receptor beta chains from a single sample sequenced in a study of sequential checkpoint blockade in melanoma. Sequencing was performed with immunoSEQ multiplex PCR; in TCRdb, only in-frame clones are kept and a portion is missing. The profile covers more than 25,000 clones, with roughly 89% appearing a single time and 14% taken by the ten largest. Treatment here: randomized to nivolumab then ipilimumab (arm A) or the reverse (arm B). Sample: CD8+ T cells sorted from blood (inferred from file names), taken from a patient given nivolumab and ipilimumab in sequence. The receptors originated from a human donor with melanoma.

This chain joins TRBV11-2 and TRBJ1-5, with D maybe TRBD1 (6 bases). Trimming took 1 base from V and 1 from J, leaving 14 bases between them. From germline, CDR1 is SGHAT and CDR2 FQNNGV. This CDR3 comprises 17 residues. The chain's CDR3 is CASSLGGGGWSNQPQHF. CDR3 DNA sequence: TGTGCCAGCAGCTTAGGGGGTGGGGGCTGGAGCAATCAGCCCCAGCATTTT.

This chain joins TRBV27 and TRBJ1-1, with TRBD1 as a possible D gene (5 bases). V lost 3 bases, J lost 11 bases, and 25 bases lay in between. Per germline, CDR1 MNHEY and CDR2 SMNVEV (reference sequence). The CDR3 runs 16 residues. CDR3 DNA sequence: TGTGCCAGCAGTTTTGGGCCAGGGAGGATGATGGATGAGGCTTTCTTT. Amino acid sequence: CASSFGPGRMMDEAFF.

The V call is TRBV28, the J call TRBJ2-5, with 9 positions matching TRBD2. Per the germline V gene, CDR1 is MDHEN and CDR2 is SYDVKM. This CDR3 region has 17 residues. V shed 5 bases and J 7 bases; nucleotides not matched to a gene: 17. This CDR3 reads CASSERGVLTFKGTQYF. DNA of the CDR3: TGTGCCAGCAGTGAGCGGGGGGTTCTCACCTTTAAGGGGACCCAGTACTTC.

V and J are TRBV7-3 and TRBJ2-3, with unresolved D. Deletions cut 1 base from V and 2 bases from J, with 4 bases between. Germline CDR1 and CDR2: SGHTA and FQGTGA. This CDR3 is 13 amino acids long. The CDR3 coding sequence is TGTGCCAGCAGCTTAATAGCCACAGATACGCAGTATTTT. It specifies CASSLIATDTQYF. The full variable domain, its missing parts supplied by reference TRBV7-3 and TRBJ2-3, is GAGVSQTPSNKVTEKGKYVELRCDPISGHTALYWYRQSLGQGPEFLIYFQGTGAADDSGLPNDRFFAVRPEGSVSTLKIQRTERGDSAVYLCASSLIATDTQYFGPGTRLTVL.

This chain links TRBV2 with TRBJ1-2; 9 bases align to TRBD1. The CDR3 covers 15 residues. Germline values: CDR1 SNHLY, CDR2 FYNNEI. Losses at the gene ends were 2 bases for V and 6 bases for J; bases not matched to a gene: 7. This CDR3 is CASSEWDRVSNGYTF. CDR3 nucleotides: TGTGCCAGCAGTGAATGGGACAGGGTATCGAATGGCTACACCTTC.

This clone is a singleton in its sample. The chain carries TRBV7-2 and TRBJ2-5; 7 bases map to TRBD2. This CDR3 has 16 residues. The V and J ends lost 1 base and 5 bases, in that order; junction bases with no gene match: 10. CDR1 is SGHTA and CDR2 is FQGNSA in the germline V gene. This chain's CDR3 is CASSLVGGGEGETQYF. Written as DNA, the CDR3 is TGTGCCAGCAGCTTAGTCGGTGGGGGGGAGGGGGAGACCCAGTACTTC.

This clone occurred once. The V gene is TRBV10-3, the J gene TRBJ1-2; 10 nucleotides line up with TRBD1. The CDR3 is 13 residues long. Germline assignment: CDR1 ENHRY and CDR2 SYGVKD. Trimming took 10 bases from V and 4 from J; bases not matched to a gene: 6. The CDR3 spells CATGQGDFYGYTF. CDR3 nucleotide sequence: TGTGCCACCGGACAGGGGGATTTCTATGGCTACACCTTC.

In this sample, this clone turned up once. V gene TRBV5-6 combines with J gene TRBJ2-3; D call uncertain. This CDR3 spans 18 amino acids. Germline CDR1 SGHDT, CDR2 YYEEEE. V was trimmed by 0 bases and J by 0 bases, leaving 17 bases between them. DNA of the CDR3: TGTGCCAGCAGCTTGGGATTAGATTGGTCTGCTAGCACAGATACGCAGTATTTT. Amino acids: CASSLGLDWSASTDTQYF. Full variable domain (outside the CDR3, taken from reference TRBV5-6 and TRBJ2-3): DAGVTQSPTHLIKTRGQQVTLRCSPKSGHDTVSWYQQALGQGPQFIFQYYEEEERQRGNFPDRFSGHQFPNYSSELNVNALLLGDSALYLCASSLGLDWSASTDTQYFGPGTRLTVL.

The chain recombines TRBV28 with TRBJ2-1, with 7 bases aligning to TRBD2. The length of the CDR3 is 13 residues. Germline assignment: CDR1 MDHEN and CDR2 SYDVKM. V was pared by 6 bases and J by 3 bases, with 2 bases of the junction left unmatched. The CDR3 nucleotides are TGTGCCAGCAGGGCTAGCGGCTACAATGAGCAGTTCTTC. Protein product: CASRASGYNEQFF.